A selection of T cell receptor beta chains follows, all from one sample in a study of post-analysis software for immune sequencing data. One entry per CDR3 protein results from TCRdb running MiXCR on the PCR reads. In the table there are more than 450,000 distinct CDR3 sequences, 30% to 40% of which are singletons. Material for sequencing was blood. The source is a girl between 2 and 17 years old with multiple sclerosis. The CDR3 runs from the conserved cysteine through the conserved F or W. The D gene is left open where the match is weak. A clone size is listed for some rows: how often the clone was seen (once, few, many), or a class if it is expanded.

TRBV10-2	TRBD2	TRBJ2-7	-	TGCGCCAGCAGAGCGGGGCGGGGGAGGGTGCAGTACTTC	CASRAGRGRVQYF
TRBV4-1	-	TRBJ1-2	-	TGCGCCAGCAGCCAAGATCCCGGGGATACCTGTGGCTACACCTTC	CASSQDPGDTCGYTF
TRBV4-1	TRBD2	TRBJ2-5	few	TGCGCCAGCAGCCACCCGACTAGCAAAGAGACCCAGTACTTC	CASSHPTSKETQYF
TRBV20-1	-	TRBJ2-4	few	TGCAGTGTATATGTTTTAGCCAAAAACATTCAGTACTTC	CSVYVLAKNIQYF
TRBV10-3	-	TRBJ1-1	-	TGTGCCACCGGACGGACGAACACTGAAGCTTTCTTT	CATGRTNTEAFF
TRBV20-1	-	TRBJ2-3	few	TGCAGTGCTAGAAAGCAGGGGGGTAAGGATACGCAGTATTTT	CSARKQGGKDTQYF
TRBV12-3/TRBV12-4	-	TRBJ1-5	once	TGTGCCAGCAGAAGACCTCGACAGTTTTATAGCAATCAGCCCCAGCATTTT	CASRRPRQFYSNQPQHF
TRBV4-1	-	TRBJ1-2	few	TGCGCCAGCAGCCAACTGTCTCGGGAAGGCTACACCTTC	CASSQLSREGYTF
TRBV20-1	-	TRBJ2-1	-	TGCAGTGCCAGGGGGGACAAGGATGCTGAGCAGTTCTTC	CSARGDKDAEQFF
TRBV5-6	-	TRBJ2-5	few	TGTGCCAGCAGCTTTCTCCCCTCCGGAAGAGAAGAGACCCAGTACTTC	CASSFLPSGREETQYF
TRBV4-2	TRBD1	TRBJ1-1	-	TGTGCCAGCAGCCAAGCAATCGGCGCAGGGGGCACTGAAGCTTTCTTT	CASSQAIGAGGTEAFF
TRBV24-1	TRBD1	TRBJ2-5	once	TGTGCCACCAGCCGGACAGGGTTTCTTGATGCGGAGACCCAGTACTTC	CATSRTGFLDAETQYF